A single sample gave rise to the 31 T cell receptor beta chains below, sequenced in a study of cytomegalovirus exposure and HLA in healthy donors. The PCR made use of 60 Vbeta and 13 Jbeta primers. Measured with immunoSEQ multiplex PCR; TCRdb has only the in-frame clones, and not every one. There are 150,000 to 200,000 clones in the sample; under 80% occur only once, and roughly 2% lies in the top ten. Sample: PBMCs. These receptors were obtained from a female donor in good health and CMV-seronegative.

This clone was counted a single time. Additional DNA sequences in this sample encode the identical CDR3. The chain uses TRBV9 and TRBJ2-5, with a tentative D call TRBD2 (5 bases). V was trimmed by 0 bases and J by 2 bases, leaving 8 bases between them. The CDR3 is 14 amino acids. Germline V gene data show CDR1 as SGDLS and CDR2 as YYNGEE. The CDR3 is CASSVGGGQETQYF. The CDR3 DNA follows: TGTGCCAGCAGCGTAGGCGGCGGGCAAGAGACCCAGTACTTC.

This clone has a handful of counts. The rearrangement uses TRBV5-1 and TRBJ1-2; TRBD1 is a possible D gene (6 bases). V gave up 0 bases and J gave up 2 bases, with 14 bases separating them. CDR1 and CDR2 (germline): SGHRS, YFSETQ. The CDR3 spans 16 residues. CDR3 loop: CASSLASGGSNYGYTF. DNA for the CDR3: TGCGCCAGCAGCTTGGCCAGCGGGGGCAGCAACTATGGCTACACCTTC.

This chain joins TRBV5-8 and TRBJ1-6; D is uncertain. This CDR3 is 14 amino acids long. Germline lookup yields CDR1 SGHTS and CDR2 YDEGEE. V dropped 1 base and J dropped 8 bases, with 10 bases sitting between them. As DNA, the CDR3 is TGTGCCAGCAGCTTGCGGGGATTTCATTCACCCCTCCACTTT. As protein: CASSLRGFHSPLHF.

The genes are TRBV7-9 and TRBJ1-2; 7 nucleotides match TRBD1. Germline CDR1 and CDR2: SEHNR and FQNEAQ (reference sequence). V shed 3 bases, J shed 3 bases, and the junction held 4 bases outside the gene matches. CDR3 length equals 14 residues. The CDR3 spells CASSFTGAHYGYTF. The CDR3 nucleotides are TGTGCCAGCAGCTTCACAGGGGCTCACTATGGCTACACCTTC.

The DNA for the CDR3 is TGTGCCTGTCGGACAGGGGACAATTCACCCCTCCACTTT. Translated, it gives CACRTGDNSPLHF. The chain carries TRBV30 and TRBJ1-6; TRBD1 aligns across 9 bases. Germline V gene data show CDR1 as GTSNPN and CDR2 as SVGIG (reference sequence). Unmatched junction bases numbered 4, after V lost 6 bases and J lost 7 bases. The CDR3 is 13 amino acids. Looking up the rest from reference TRBV30 and TRBJ1-6 gives the full variable domain: SQTIHQWPATLVQPVGSPLSLECTVEGTSNPNLYWYRQAAGRGLQLLFYSVGIGQISSEVPQNLSASRPQDRQFILSSKKLLLSDSGFYLCACRTGDNSPLHFGNGTRLTVT.

The chain links TRBV5-5 to TRBJ2-7; 7 positions agree with TRBD2. Germline assignment: CDR1 SGHKS and CDR2 YYEKEE (reference sequence). CDR3 length: 14 residues. With 1 base clipped from V and 3 bases from J, the junction kept 4 bases outside the gene matches. The CDR3 coding sequence is TGTGCCAGCAGCTTGTTCGGGGGGAGCTACGAGCAGTACTTC. Translation: CASSLFGGSYEQYF. Together with reference TRBV5-5 and TRBJ2-7, the CDR3 gives the full variable domain: DAGVTQSPTHLIKTRGQQVTLRCSPISGHKSVSWYQQVLGQGPQFIFQYYEKEERGRGNFPDRFSARQFPNYSSELNVNALLLGDSALYLCASSLFGGSYEQYFGPGTRLTVT.

The V call is TRBV18, the J call TRBJ2-7; TRBD2 aligns across 13 bases. The V segment lost 5 bases and the J segment 2 bases; nucleotides outside the gene matches: 3. Germline V lookup: CDR1 KGHSH, CDR2 LQKENI. The CDR3 spans 15 residues. In DNA form, the CDR3 reads TGTGCCAGCTCATCGGGACTAGCGGGACCCTACGAGCAGTACTTC. Translating gives CASSSGLAGPYEQYF. The full variable domain, its missing parts supplied by reference TRBV18 and TRBJ2-7, is NAGVMQNPRHLVRRRGQEARLRCSPMKGHSHVYWYRQLPEEGLKFMVYLQKENIIDESGMPKERFSAEFPKEGPSILRIQQVVRGDSAAYFCASSSGLAGPYEQYFGPGTRLTVT.

The J gene is TRBJ1-5, the V gene TRBV11-3; D unresolved. This CDR3 has 18 amino acids. CDR1 is SGHNT and CDR2 is YENEEA in the germline V gene. The ends were cut back, 5 bases at V and 0 bases at J, with 20 bases in the middle. The CDR3 DNA is TGTGCCAGCAGCCCCGAGGGTGCGTCTGCCTATAGCAATCAGCCCCAGCATTTT. Protein product: CASSPEGASAYSNQPQHF. The variable domain in full, with the rest retrieved from reference TRBV11-3 and TRBJ1-5, is EAGVVQSPRYKIIEKKQPVAFWCNPISGHNTLYWYLQNLGQGPELLIRYENEEAVDDSQLPKDRFSAERLKGVDSTLKIQPAELGDSAVYLCASSPEGASAYSNQPQHFGDGTRLSIL.

The chain couples TRBV6-1 to TRBJ1-4, with no clear D. Trimming left V 8 bases short and J 4 bases short, with 11 bases between. From germline, CDR1 is MNHNS and CDR2 SASEGT. The CDR3 runs to 13 residues. The CDR3: CASLQVYNEKLFF. CDR3 in DNA: TGTGCCAGCCTTCAGGTTTATAATGAAAAACTGTTTTTT.

The chain has TRBV5-1 and TRBJ1-1; 7 bases are a match to TRBD1. The germline CDR1 and CDR2 sequences are SGHRS and YFSETQ. J lost 0 bases, V lost 4 bases, and 6 bases had no gene match. This CDR3 contains 15 residues. In DNA form, the CDR3 reads TGCGCCAGCAGCAGGACGCAGGGGGTGAACACTGAAGCTTTCTTT. This translates into CASSRTQGVNTEAFF.

The chain joins TRBV4-1 to TRBJ1-4, with 10 bases lining up with TRBD1. The CDR3 covers 14 residues. From germline, CDR1 is MGHRA and CDR2 YSYEKL. Trimming removed 3 bases from V and 8 bases from J; junction bases left unmatched: 3. CDR3 region: CASSHGTGEEKLFF. CDR3 in DNA: TGCGCCAGCAGCCACGGGACAGGGGAAGAAAAACTGTTTTTT.

The chain carries TRBV6-1 and TRBJ1-5; D is perhaps TRBD1 (6 bases). Trimming took 6 bases from V and 0 from J, leaving 12 bases between them. The CDR3 runs to 15 residues. Per the germline V gene, CDR1 is MNHNS and CDR2 is SASEGT. The CDR3 DNA follows: TGTGCCAGCAGCGAGGACAGATATAGCAATCAGCCCCAGCATTTT. Translated: CASSEDRYSNQPQHF.

The chain couples TRBV5-1 to TRBJ2-3; D not resolved. V lost 1 base to trimming and J lost 1 base, with 10 bases between them. CDR3 length: 15 residues. Per germline, CDR1 SGHRS and CDR2 YFSETQ. CDR3 region: CASSLNPLGTDTQYF. CDR3 sequence (DNA): TGCGCCAGCAGCTTGAACCCTCTAGGCACAGATACGCAGTATTTT. The full variable domain, its missing parts supplied by reference TRBV5-1 and TRBJ2-3, is KAGVTQTPRYLIKTRGQQVTLSCSPISGHRSVSWYQQTPGQGLQFLFEYFSETQRNKGNFPGRFSGRQFSNSRSEMNVSTLELGDSALYLCASSLNPLGTDTQYFGPGTRLTVL.

V gene TRBV5-4 combines with J gene TRBJ2-7; D might be TRBD1 (5 bases). The CDR3 covers 13 residues. The V and J ends lost 5 bases and 3 bases respectively, with 12 bases between them. CDR1 is SGHNT, CDR2 YYREEE, per germline (reference sequence). CDR3 in DNA: TGTGCCAGCAGACCCGACAGCCTCTACGAGCAGTACTTC. Amino acids: CASRPDSLYEQYF.

The chain recombines TRBV11-2 with TRBJ2-6; D unresolved. CDR3 size: 15 residues. Trimming stripped 5 bases from V and 2 bases from J, with 10 bases between. Germline assignment: CDR1 SGHAT and CDR2 FQNNGV. The CDR3 loop is CASSTRGAGANVLTF. Written as DNA, the CDR3 is TGTGCCAGCAGCACGCGCGGCGCTGGGGCCAACGTCCTGACTTTC.

This clone was seen a single time. This rearrangement joins TRBV5-1 to TRBJ1-1; possibly TRBD1 for D (6 bases). With 4 bases removed from V and 1 base from J, the gap between germline ends came to 17 bases. CDR3 size: 16 residues. CDR1 and CDR2 from the germline V gene are SGHRS and YFSETQ. The CDR3: CASSPGQTTGNTEAFF. The DNA for the CDR3 is TGCGCCAGCAGCCCCGGACAGACCACGGGGAACACTGAAGCTTTCTTT.

The genes are TRBV6-5 and TRBJ1-2, with TRBD1 as a possible D gene (6 bases). CDR3 size: 15 residues. V was clipped by 2 bases and J by 3 bases, with 13 bases between them. Germline V gives CDR1 MNHEY, CDR2 SVGAGI. CDR3 protein: CASSYTGQSYYGYTF. The CDR3 nucleotides are TGTGCCAGCAGTTACACAGGACAGTCCTACTATGGCTACACCTTC.

This chain's CDR3 is CAWSVLGGRVSYNEQFF. As DNA, the CDR3 is TGTGCCTGGAGTGTCTTGGGCGGGAGAGTTTCATACAATGAGCAGTTCTTC. This chain joins TRBV30 and TRBJ2-1, with TRBD2 matching over 7 bases. This CDR3 region has 17 residues. J lost 4 bases, V lost 0 bases, and 12 bases had no gene match. From germline, CDR1 is GTSNPN and CDR2 SVGIG (reference sequence).

This clone was detected only a few times. The gene calls are TRBV9 and TRBJ2-1; 14 nucleotides align to TRBD2. The length of the CDR3 is 19 residues. V was clipped by 3 bases and J by 7 bases; unmatched bases: 15. Germline loops: CDR1 SGDLS, CDR2 YYNGEE. CDR3 loop: CASSGQGLAGGSEDNEQFF. In DNA form, the CDR3 reads TGTGCCAGCAGCGGTCAAGGACTAGCGGGGGGAAGTGAGGATAATGAGCAGTTCTTC.

This clone appeared a few times. This chain uses TRBV28 with TRBJ1-1; D remains ambiguous. Looked up from germline, CDR1 is MDHEN and CDR2 is SYDVKM. V lost 2 bases, J lost 6 bases, and 4 bases lay in between. The CDR3 loop spans 11 amino acids. The CDR3 bases are TGTGCCAGCAGTTTAACATCTGAAGCTTTCTTT. Protein: CASSLTSEAFF.

This chain connects TRBV18 to TRBJ1-1, with TRBD1 as a possible D gene (6 bases). The ends were cut back, 3 bases at V and 2 bases at J, with 13 bases in the middle. Germline values: CDR1 KGHSH, CDR2 LQKENI. The CDR3 loop spans 15 amino acids. In DNA form, the CDR3 reads TGTGCCAGCTCACCCCGACGGACAGTAAACACTGAAGCTTTCTTT. It translates to CASSPRRTVNTEAFF.

The chain employs TRBV13 and TRBJ2-5, with 9 nucleotides matching TRBD1. The DNA end favors TRBJ2-7, so the J call may be wrong. Germline V gives CDR1 PRHDT, CDR2 FYEKMQ (reference sequence). The length of the CDR3 is 15 residues. This CDR3 reads CASTNRGPASYEQYF. CDR3 nucleotide sequence: TGTGCCAGCACGAACAGGGGGCCCGCCTCCTACGAGCAGTACTTC.

The CDR3 DNA follows: TGTGCCAGCAGCCAGGACTACTCCGAGCAGTACTTC. Its protein is CASSQDYSEQYF. The chain is built from TRBV7-9 and TRBJ2-7, with TRBD2 as a possible D gene (6 bases). This CDR3 has 12 amino acids. Trimming left V 5 bases short and J 6 bases short, with 11 bases between. CDR1 and CDR2 (germline): SEHNR, FQNEAQ (reference sequence).

The rearrangement links TRBV7-9 to TRBJ2-3; the match to TRBD2 covers 7 bases. CDR1 and CDR2 (germline): SEHNR, FQNEAQ (reference sequence). The V segment lost 5 bases and the J segment 1 base; nucleotides outside the gene matches: 9. This CDR3 has 16 residues. CDR3: CASSAPSGVGTDTQYF. The DNA for the CDR3 is TGTGCCAGCAGCGCCCCTAGCGGAGTTGGCACAGATACGCAGTATTTT.

This clone showed up just once. The chain combines TRBV29-1 with TRBJ1-3, with D maybe TRBD1 (5 bases). CDR1 and CDR2 (germline): SQVTM, ANQGSEA. The germline V and J ends were trimmed by 5 bases and 0 bases, with 8 bases remaining between them. This CDR3 comprises 13 residues. The CDR3 loop reads CSVFDSSGNTIYF. The CDR3 nucleotides are TGCAGCGTTTTCGACAGCTCTGGAAACACCATATATTTT.

This chain links TRBV4-1 with TRBJ1-2; D remains ambiguous. The germline CDR1 and CDR2 sequences are MGHRA and YSYEKL. Trimming removed 1 base from V and 1 base from J, with 16 bases in between. This CDR3 is built from 17 residues. The CDR3 spells CASSQVWSSGDNYGYTF. CDR3 DNA sequence: TGCGCCAGCAGCCAAGTTTGGTCCAGCGGTGATAACTATGGCTACACCTTC.

The rearrangement uses TRBV16 and TRBJ2-7; 7 nucleotides agree with TRBD1. V lost 1 base to trimming and J lost 3 bases; unmatched junction nucleotides: 6. The CDR3 is 15 amino acids. Germline CDR1 is KGHSY and CDR2 is FQNENV. CDR3 coding DNA: TGTGCCAGCAGCCAATTTGGGGACAGCCTCTACGAGCAGTACTTC. Translated: CASSQFGDSLYEQYF.

The V gene is TRBV19, the J gene TRBJ1-2; tentative D call: TRBD1 (6 bases). Deletions cut 6 bases from V and 8 bases from J, with 19 bases between. Germline-derived CDR1 and CDR2 are LNHDA and SQIVND (reference sequence). The CDR3 runs to 14 residues. Here the CDR3 DNA reads TGTGCCAGTAGAAACTGGGACCGCCAGGGGGGCTACACCTTC. Its translation: CASRNWDRQGGYTF.

The rearrangement joins TRBV30 to TRBJ1-1, with D perhaps TRBD1 (6 bases). Germline V lookup: CDR1 GTSNPN, CDR2 SVGIG (reference sequence). The CDR3 totals 13 residues. With 6 bases removed from V and 0 bases from J, the gap between germline ends came to 11 bases. Here the CDR3 reads CACGEGVNTEAFF. The CDR3 nucleotides read TGTGCCTGCGGGGAGGGGGTGAACACTGAAGCTTTCTTT.

This clone came up a few times. The rearrangement links TRBV5-6 to TRBJ1-1; D may be TRBD1 (5 bases). Looked up from germline, CDR1 is SGHDT and CDR2 is YYEEEE. The V end was cut by 2 bases, the J end by 2 bases, with 16 bases between. This CDR3 comprises 16 residues. In DNA, the CDR3 is TGTGCCAGCAGCTTCTTATCTCGGACACTTAACACTGAAGCTTTCTTT. This codes for CASSFLSRTLNTEAFF.

The gene calls are TRBV19 and TRBJ1-5; TRBD1 aligns across 8 bases. Germline-derived CDR1 and CDR2 are LNHDA and SQIVND (reference sequence). The CDR3 is 15 residues long. The trim removed 1 base at V and 7 bases at J, leaving 6 bases unmatched. The CDR3 is CASSIVSGGHQPQHF. The CDR3 bases are TGTGCCAGTAGTATAGTCTCAGGGGGCCACCAGCCCCAGCATTTT. Full variable domain (remainder filled in from reference TRBV19 and TRBJ1-5): DGGITQSPKYLFRKEGQNVTLSCEQNLNHDAMYWYRQDPGQGLRLIYYSQIVNDFQKGDIAEGYSVSREKKESFPLTVTSAQKNPTAFYLCASSIVSGGHQPQHFGDGTRLSIL.